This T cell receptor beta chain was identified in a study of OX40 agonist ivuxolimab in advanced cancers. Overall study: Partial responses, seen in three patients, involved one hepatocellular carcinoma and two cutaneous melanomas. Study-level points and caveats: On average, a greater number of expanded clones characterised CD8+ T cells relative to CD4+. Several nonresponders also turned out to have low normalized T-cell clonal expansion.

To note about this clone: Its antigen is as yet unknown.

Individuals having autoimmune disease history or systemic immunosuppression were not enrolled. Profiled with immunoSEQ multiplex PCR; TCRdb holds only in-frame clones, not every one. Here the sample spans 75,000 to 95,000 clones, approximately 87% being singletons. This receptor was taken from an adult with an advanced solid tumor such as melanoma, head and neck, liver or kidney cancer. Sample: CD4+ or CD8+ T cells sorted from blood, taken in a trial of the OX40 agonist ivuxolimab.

The DNA of the CDR3 is TGTGCCAGCAGTGAATGGGTAGCGGGAGAGGAGCAGTTCTTC. It specifies CASSEWVAGEEQFF. This rearrangement joins TRBV2 to TRBJ2-1; 9 nucleotides match TRBD2. Trimming at V came to 2 bases and at J to 10 bases, leaving 6 bases not matched to a gene. The CDR3 covers 14 residues. Germline-derived CDR1 and CDR2 are SNHLY and FYNNEI.